This T cell receptor (beta chain) was obtained from a study of OX40 agonist ivuxolimab in advanced cancers. With 2 bases removed from V and 5 bases from J, the gap between germline ends came to 9 bases. CDR1 is SGHAT and CDR2 is FQNNGV in the germline V gene. The CDR3 contains 13 residues. Sequenced by immunoSEQ multiplex PCR; TCRdb stores in-frame clones only, minus some. The sample has under 85,000 clones, about 81% seen once. The clonotype comes from an adult with an advanced solid tumor such as melanoma, head and neck, liver or kidney cancer. This chain joins TRBV11-2 and TRBJ1-2; D not resolved. This sample comprised CD4+ or CD8+ T cells sorted from blood, obtained in a trial of the OX40 agonist ivuxolimab. This CDR3 reads CASSLNKGYGYTF. CDR3 in DNA: TGTGCCAGCAGCTTAAACAAGGGTTATGGCTACACCTTC.